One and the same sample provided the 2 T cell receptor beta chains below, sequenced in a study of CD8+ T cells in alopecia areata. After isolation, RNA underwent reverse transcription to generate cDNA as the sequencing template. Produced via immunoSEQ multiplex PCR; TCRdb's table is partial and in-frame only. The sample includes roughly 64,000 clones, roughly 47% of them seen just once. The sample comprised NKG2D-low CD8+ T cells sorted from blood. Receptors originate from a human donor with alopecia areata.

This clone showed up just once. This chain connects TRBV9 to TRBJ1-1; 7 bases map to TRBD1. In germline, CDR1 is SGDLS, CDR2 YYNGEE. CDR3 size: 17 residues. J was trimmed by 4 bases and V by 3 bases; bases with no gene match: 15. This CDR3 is CASSASTGLAPVTEAFF. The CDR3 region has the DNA TGTGCCAGCAGCGCCTCGACAGGGTTGGCGCCGGTCACTGAAGCTTTCTTT.

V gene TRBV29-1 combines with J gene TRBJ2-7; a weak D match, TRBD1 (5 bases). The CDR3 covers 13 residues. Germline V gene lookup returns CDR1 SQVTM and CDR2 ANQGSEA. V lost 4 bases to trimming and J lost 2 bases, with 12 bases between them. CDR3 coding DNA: TGCAGCGTTGCGCAGGGCCTCGCCTACGAGCAGTACTTC. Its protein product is CSVAQGLAYEQYF.